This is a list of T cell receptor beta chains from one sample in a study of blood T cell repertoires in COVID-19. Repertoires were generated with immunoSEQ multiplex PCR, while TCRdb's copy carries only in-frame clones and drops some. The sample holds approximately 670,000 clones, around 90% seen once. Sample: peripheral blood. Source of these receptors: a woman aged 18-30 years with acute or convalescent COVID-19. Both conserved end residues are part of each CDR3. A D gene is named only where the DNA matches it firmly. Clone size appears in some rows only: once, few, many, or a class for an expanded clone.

DNA: TGCGCCAGCAACAGGGCCCAGGGCTACGAGCAGTACTTC; CDR3: CASNRAQGYEQYF; size: NA; J: TRBJ2-7; D: NA; V: TRBV5-1
DNA: TGTGCCAGCACTTACGGCACCGGGGAGCTGTTTTTT; CDR3: CASTYGTGELFF; size: NA; J: TRBJ2-2; D: NA; V: TRBV11-2
DNA: TGTGCCAGCAGCGCCGACAGGGGCGGGAACACTGAAGCTTTCTTT; CDR3: CASSADRGGNTEAFF; size: once; J: TRBJ1-1; D: TRBD1; V: TRBV2
DNA: TGCGCCAGCAGCCAAGATAACTCACCTAGGCAGCCCCAGCATTTT; CDR3: CASSQDNSPRQPQHF; size: NA; J: TRBJ1-5; D: NA; V: TRBV4-3
DNA: TGTGCTAGTGGTTCTTGGACTAGCGCAGATACGCAGTATTTT; CDR3: CASGSWTSADTQYF; size: NA; J: TRBJ2-3; D: TRBD2; V: TRBV12-5
DNA: TGTGCCAGCAGCAATCCGGCAAGGGGTCTTCTTAGGGGAAACACCATATATTTT; CDR3: CASSNPARGLLRGNTIYF; size: NA; J: TRBJ1-3; D: NA; V: TRBV7-8
DNA: TGTGCCAGCAGTTATTCACAGGCAAATCAGCCCCAGCATTTT; CDR3: CASSYSQANQPQHF; size: NA; J: TRBJ1-5; D: NA; V: TRBV28
DNA: TGCGCCAGCAGCTTGGAGCGGGACAGGGCCTACGAGCAGTACTTC; CDR3: CASSLERDRAYEQYF; size: NA; J: TRBJ2-7; D: TRBD1; V: TRBV5-1
DNA: TGTGCCAGCTCAGCCTCAGCACAGGTATACTATGGCTACACCTTC; CDR3: CASSASAQVYYGYTF; size: NA; J: TRBJ1-2; D: NA; V: TRBV18
DNA: TGTGCCAGCAGCCCCCCTCCCGGGACAGGTGTCTACGAGCAGTACTTC; CDR3: CASSPPPGTGVYEQYF; size: once; J: TRBJ2-7; D: TRBD1; V: TRBV7-8
DNA: TGTGCCAGCAGCTTAAGTAGTTCGAATCAGCCCCAGCATTTT; CDR3: CASSLSSSNQPQHF; size: NA; J: TRBJ1-5; D: NA; V: TRBV7-2
DNA: TGTGCCAGCAGTTACGGCCGGCTAGCGGGGTACAAGGAGCAGTACTTC; CDR3: CASSYGRLAGYKEQYF; size: NA; J: TRBJ2-7; D: TRBD2; V: TRBV6-2/TRBV6-3
DNA: TGCGCCAGCAGCCGTTCGCAGGTCAATAGCAATCAGCCCCAGCATTTT; CDR3: CASSRSQVNSNQPQHF; size: NA; J: TRBJ1-5; D: NA; V: TRBV4-1
DNA: TGTGCCAGCGCCGTGAGGGTGGGACAGGGTTACGAGCAGTACTTC; CDR3: CASAVRVGQGYEQYF; size: NA; J: TRBJ2-7; D: TRBD1; V: TRBV7-2
DNA: TGTGCCAGCACCTTGGGGCAGGGGTATGGCTACACCTTC; CDR3: CASTLGQGYGYTF; size: few; J: TRBJ1-2; D: NA; V: TRBV5-4
DNA: TGTGCCAGCATCGGACTAGCGGGGAGCTACGAGCAGTACTTC; CDR3: CASIGLAGSYEQYF; size: few; J: TRBJ2-7; D: TRBD2; V: TRBV2
DNA: TGTGCCTGGAGTGCTTCCTATGGCTACACCTTC; CDR3: CAWSASYGYTF; size: NA; J: TRBJ1-2; D: NA; V: TRBV30
DNA: TGTGCCAGCAGCTTAGGCTACGAGGCCACCGGGGAGCTGTTTTTT; CDR3: CASSLGYEATGELFF; size: NA; J: TRBJ2-2; D: NA; V: TRBV7-3
DNA: TGTGCCAGCAGCGTAGAGGGGGGGACCCTCGGCTATGGCTACACCTTC; CDR3: CASSVEGGTLGYGYTF; size: NA; J: TRBJ1-2; D: NA; V: TRBV9
DNA: TGTGCCAGCAGTTACATGGGAGAGGGCAGCCAGCCCCAGCATTTT; CDR3: CASSYMGEGSQPQHF; size: few; J: TRBJ1-5; D: NA; V: TRBV6-2/TRBV6-3
DNA: TGTGCCAGCAGCAAAAACAGGGGGAGCAATCAGCCCCAGCATTTT; CDR3: CASSKNRGSNQPQHF; size: NA; J: TRBJ1-5; D: NA; V: TRBV21-1
DNA: TGTGCCAGCAGCGTAGAGGTAGGGGCCAGCGGCTACACCTTC; CDR3: CASSVEVGASGYTF; size: NA; J: TRBJ1-2; D: NA; V: TRBV9
DNA: TGTGCCAGTAGTATAGATAGGGGCCATAGAGAGACCCAGTACTTC; CDR3: CASSIDRGHRETQYF; size: NA; J: TRBJ2-5; D: NA; V: TRBV19
DNA: TGTGCCAGTAGTACAGGGTCGGGCACTGAAGCTTTCTTT; CDR3: CASSTGSGTEAFF; size: NA; J: TRBJ1-1; D: NA; V: TRBV19
DNA: TGTGCCAGCAGCGCGGGACACGGACACTACGAGCAGTACTTC; CDR3: CASSAGHGHYEQYF; size: NA; J: TRBJ2-7; D: NA; V: TRBV9
DNA: TGCAGCGTTGCCCCAGGGGCGGACACTGAAGCTTTCTTT; CDR3: CSVAPGADTEAFF; size: once; J: TRBJ1-1; D: NA; V: TRBV29-1
DNA: TGTGCCAGCAAACTAGCGGGGGCCGGTGAGCAGTTCTTC; CDR3: CASKLAGAGEQFF; size: once; J: TRBJ2-1; D: TRBD2; V: TRBV27